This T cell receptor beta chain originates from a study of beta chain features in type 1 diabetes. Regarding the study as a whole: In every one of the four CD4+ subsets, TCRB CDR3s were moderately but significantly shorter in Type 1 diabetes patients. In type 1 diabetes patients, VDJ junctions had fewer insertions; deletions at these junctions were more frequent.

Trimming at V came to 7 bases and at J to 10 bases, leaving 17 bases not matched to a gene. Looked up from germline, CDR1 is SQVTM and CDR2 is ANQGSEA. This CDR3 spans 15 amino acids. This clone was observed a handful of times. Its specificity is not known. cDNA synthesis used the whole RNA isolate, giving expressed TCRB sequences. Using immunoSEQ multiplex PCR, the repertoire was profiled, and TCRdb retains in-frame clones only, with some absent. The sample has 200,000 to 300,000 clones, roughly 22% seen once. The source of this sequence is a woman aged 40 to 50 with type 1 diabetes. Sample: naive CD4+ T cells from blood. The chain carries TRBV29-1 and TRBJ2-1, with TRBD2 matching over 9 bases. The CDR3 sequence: CSAGGEGGGAYEQFF. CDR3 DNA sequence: TGCAGCGCCGGTGGTGAGGGCGGGGGGGCTTACGAGCAGTTCTTC.